One sample yielded the 24 T cell receptor beta chains listed below, sequenced in a study of shared clonotypes between healthy human individuals. Profiled with immunoSEQ multiplex PCR; TCRdb holds only in-frame clones, not every one. The sample includes a few million clones, 80% to 95% of them seen just once. The sequencing input was naive CD4+ T cells from PBMCs. Noted subset: CD45RA+ positively selected. The source is a man aged 18 to 29 in good health. Some clones in this sample may be carry-over from other donors' samples.

The rearrangement uses TRBV28 and TRBJ1-3, with unresolved D. This CDR3 has 14 amino acids. The V end lost 2 bases, the J end lost 8 bases, and 13 bases lay between the germline ends. Germline loops: CDR1 MDHEN, CDR2 SYDVKM. The CDR3 loop is CASSLVALGHTIYF. Written as DNA, the CDR3 is TGTGCCAGCAGTTTAGTGGCCTTAGGTCACACCATATATTTT.

A single count supports this clone. V usage is TRBV7-3 and J usage is TRBJ2-1; 14 bases fit TRBD2. V shed 5 bases, J shed 0 bases, and the junction held 6 bases outside the gene matches. The germline CDR1 and CDR2 sequences are SGHTA and FQGTGA. There are 18 residues in the CDR3. CDR3 coding DNA: TGTGCCAGCAGCCGGGGGACTAGCGGGAGTCCCTCCTACAATGAGCAGTTCTTC. It is translated as CASSRGTSGSPSYNEQFF.

This chain connects TRBV7-9 to TRBJ2-5; D uncertain. Germline CDR1 SEHNR, CDR2 FQNEAQ (reference sequence). The V end was cut by 5 bases, the J end by 4 bases, with 17 bases between. There are 15 residues in the CDR3. The CDR3 sequence is CASSKPLRERETQYF. In DNA form, the CDR3 reads TGTGCCAGCAGCAAACCCTTAAGAGAACGAGAGACCCAGTACTTC.

The genes are TRBV4-1 and TRBJ2-2, with D perhaps matching TRBD2 (6 bases). The ends were cut back, 5 bases at V and 1 base at J, with 11 bases in the middle. Germline V gene lookup returns CDR1 MGHRA and CDR2 YSYEKL. CDR3 length: 15 amino acids. CDR3 in amino acids: CASSFSRENTGELFF. The CDR3, as DNA: TGCGCCAGCAGCTTCTCGCGGGAGAACACCGGGGAGCTGTTTTTT.

V is TRBV5-4 and J is TRBJ1-5; perhaps TRBD1 as D (5 bases). V gave up 2 bases and J gave up 7 bases, with 13 bases separating them. CDR1 and CDR2 from the germline V gene are SGHNT and YYREEE (reference sequence). There are 14 residues in the CDR3. CDR3 protein: CASSFGTRDQPQHF. DNA for the CDR3: TGTGCCAGCAGCTTTGGAACCAGGGACCAGCCCCAGCATTTT.

The chain links TRBV5-1 to TRBJ2-1; D might be TRBD1 (5 bases). CDR1 is SGHRS, CDR2 YFSETQ, per germline. The CDR3 is made up of 13 amino acids. The V end was cut by 3 bases, the J end by 3 bases, with 7 bases between. CDR3 nucleotides: TGCGCCAGCAGCTCGGACAACTACAATGAGCAGTTCTTC. Encoded protein: CASSSDNYNEQFF.

The table lists this clone with a count of one. The chain is built from TRBV19 and TRBJ2-1; D is uncertain. In germline, CDR1 is LNHDA, CDR2 SQIVND (reference sequence). The CDR3 contains 12 residues. The V gene lost 4 bases and the J gene lost 3 bases, with 4 bases spanning the gap. Here the CDR3 reads CASSNRYNEQFF. In DNA form, the CDR3 reads TGTGCCAGTAGTAATCGCTACAATGAGCAGTTCTTC.

This clone was counted a single time. The chain uses TRBV5-4 and TRBJ2-3; TRBD1 matches 8 bases. Germline lookup yields CDR1 SGHNT and CDR2 YYREEE (reference sequence). The V gene end was trimmed by 4 bases and the J gene end by 8 bases; junction bases not matched to a gene: 15. This CDR3 region has 16 residues. The CDR3 coding sequence is TGTGCCAGCAGCCCCTCCGGACAGGGCGTCGGCGGTACGCAGTATTTT. This gives the protein CASSPSGQGVGGTQYF.

V is TRBV2 and J is TRBJ2-2; D tentatively reads TRBD1 or TRBD2 (5 bases each). Per the germline V gene, CDR1 is SNHLY and CDR2 is FYNNEI. The V gene lost 6 bases and the J gene lost 2 bases, with 13 bases spanning the gap. This CDR3 has 15 amino acids. CDR3 coding DNA: TGTGCCAGCAGGAACCGGGACGGAAACACCGGGGAGCTGTTTTTT. It is translated as CASRNRDGNTGELFF.

The gene calls are TRBV2 and TRBJ1-5, with D unclear. CDR3 length: 14 amino acids. Germline V gene sequence: CDR1 SNHLY, CDR2 FYNNEI. V gave up 6 bases and J gave up 0 bases, with 9 bases separating them. The DNA for the CDR3 is TGTGCCAGCAGCGGAGTCAATAGCAATCAGCCCCAGCATTTT. Its translation: CASSGVNSNQPQHF.

On this clone itself: This CDR3 is also generated by other DNA sequences in the sample. The V gene is TRBV9, the J gene TRBJ2-1; 13 nucleotides match TRBD2. Trimming at V came to 4 bases and at J to 4 bases, leaving 5 bases not matched to a gene. CDR1 and CDR2 from the germline V gene are SGDLS and YYNGEE. The CDR3 runs 16 residues. CDR3 DNA sequence: TGTGCCAGCAGCCCACGGACTAGCGGGAGTTACAATGAGCAGTTCTTC. The encoded protein is CASSPRTSGSYNEQFF.

This rearrangement joins TRBV7-9 to TRBJ2-2; TRBD2 aligns across 10 bases. Germline V gene sequence: CDR1 SEHNR, CDR2 FQNEAQ (reference sequence). The V segment lost 5 bases and the J segment 5 bases; nucleotides outside the gene matches: 14. This CDR3 region has 18 residues. Here the CDR3 reads CASSQGSGRAILTGELFF. The CDR3 nucleotides read TGTGCCAGCAGCCAAGGGAGCGGGAGGGCCATTTTAACCGGGGAGCTGTTTTTT.

This clone occurred once. The rearrangement uses TRBV7-2 and TRBJ2-7; 7 positions agree with TRBD2. V trimming: 7 bases; J trimming: 3 bases; junction bases outside the gene matches: 18. The CDR3 runs 17 residues. Per germline, CDR1 SGHTA and CDR2 FQGNSA. The CDR3 here is CASTLLGIGAGFYEQYF. CDR3 DNA sequence: TGTGCCAGCACCCTACTCGGGATCGGAGCGGGATTCTACGAGCAGTACTTC.

This chain connects TRBV27 to TRBJ2-7; no firm D call. Germline V lookup: CDR1 MNHEY, CDR2 SMNVEV (reference sequence). The CDR3 totals 16 residues. V lost 11 bases, J lost 1 base, and 24 bases lay in between. For the CDR3, the DNA is TGTGCCCCCAGCCGGCTCGGACGCGACGGTTCCTACGAGCAGTACTTC. It yields the protein CAPSRLGRDGSYEQYF.

This clone showed up just once. This rearrangement joins TRBV6-5 to TRBJ1-5, with a tentative D call TRBD1 (5 bases). This CDR3 has 15 residues. The germline V gene encodes CDR1 MNHEY and CDR2 SVGAGI. V shed 2 bases and J shed 3 bases, with 11 bases lying between them. CDR3 in DNA: TGTGCCAGCAGTTACAAAGGACACCTCAATCAGCCCCAGCATTTT. It translates to CASSYKGHLNQPQHF.

Here the CDR3 reads CAIRELAASTDTQYF. The CDR3, as DNA: TGTGCCATCAGGGAACTAGCGGCTAGCACAGATACGCAGTATTTT. The chain is built from TRBV10-3 and TRBJ2-3; TRBD2 agrees at 8 bases. CDR3 size: 15 residues. Germline V gene data show CDR1 as ENHRY and CDR2 as SYGVKD. The V segment lost 6 bases and the J segment 0 bases; nucleotides outside the gene matches: 5.

The V and J genes are TRBV5-4 and TRBJ2-7, with D maybe TRBD2 (6 bases). This CDR3 has 15 residues. Germline CDR1 reads SGHNT; CDR2 reads YYREEE (reference sequence). The V end was cut by 3 bases, the J end by 4 bases, with 17 bases between. This CDR3 is CASSSPGLVSYEQYF. In nucleotides, the CDR3 is TGTGCCAGCAGCTCCCCGGGACTTGTCTCTTACGAGCAGTACTTC.

The chain is built from TRBV6-5 and TRBJ2-3; D not certain. V was pared by 5 bases and J by 6 bases, with 9 bases between. Per the germline V gene, CDR1 is MNHEY and CDR2 is SVGAGI. The CDR3 loop spans 12 amino acids. The CDR3 loop reads CASSPPSDTQYF. The CDR3 DNA sequence: TGTGCCAGCAGTCCGCCTTCGGATACGCAGTATTTT.

The chain has TRBV5-4 and TRBJ1-5; TRBD1 agrees at 7 bases. Trimming at V came to 4 bases and at J to 2 bases, leaving 9 bases not matched to a gene. In germline, CDR1 is SGHNT, CDR2 YYREEE (reference sequence). This CDR3 contains 16 residues. As DNA, the CDR3 is TGTGCCAGCAGCCGCAGGGGGGAATCGGGCAATCAGCCCCAGCATTTT. It is translated as CASSRRGESGNQPQHF.

Comment on this clone: Other nucleotide sequences in the sample specify the same CDR3. The gene calls are TRBV28 and TRBJ2-3; D call uncertain. Looked up from germline, CDR1 is MDHEN and CDR2 is SYDVKM. Trimming cost V 6 bases and J 6 bases, with 10 bases left between them. There are 12 residues in the CDR3. CDR3 region: CASSPRPDTQYF. The CDR3 DNA is TGTGCCAGCAGCCCCCGGCCGGATACGCAGTATTTT.

The count of this clone is one. The V and J genes are TRBV27 and TRBJ2-1, with 7 nucleotides matching TRBD1. The CDR3 is made up of 15 amino acids. The germline V gene has CDR1 MNHEY and CDR2 SMNVEV (reference sequence). V dropped 6 bases and J dropped 3; count of bases not matched to a gene: 8. The CDR3 sequence is CASRPSGTDYNEQFF. The CDR3 nucleotides are TGTGCCAGCAGACCTTCCGGGACAGACTACAATGAGCAGTTCTTC.

This clone came up once. The gene calls are TRBV27 and TRBJ2-3, with D perhaps matching TRBD2 (5 bases). The CDR3 runs 15 residues. Looked up from germline, CDR1 is MNHEY and CDR2 is SMNVEV (reference sequence). Trimming took 2 bases from V and 3 from J, leaving 12 bases between them. In DNA form, the CDR3 reads TGTGCCAGCAGTTTACGCGGGCCTTGGACAGATACGCAGTATTTT. Translated, it gives CASSLRGPWTDTQYF.

This chain uses TRBV6-6 with TRBJ2-5; no definite D call. V dropped 6 bases and J dropped 9 bases, with 14 bases sitting between them. Per the germline V gene, CDR1 is MNHNY and CDR2 is SVGAGI (reference sequence). The CDR3 extends over 12 amino acids. As DNA, the CDR3 is TGTGCCAGCAGAACTGGTACTATGGCCCAGTACTTC. Its translation: CASRTGTMAQYF.

The genes are TRBV27 and TRBJ2-7; 11 bases agree with TRBD1. Germline CDR1 reads MNHEY; CDR2 reads SMNVEV (reference sequence). This CDR3 has 14 residues. J gave up 7 bases and V 5 bases, and 7 bases lay outside the gene matches. This chain's CDR3 is CASSDRDRGYEQYF. CDR3 nucleotides: TGTGCCAGCAGTGACCGGGACAGGGGGTATGAGCAGTACTTC.